These 21 T cell receptor beta chains originate from one sample sequenced in a study of T cell responses to AZD1222 COVID-19 vaccine. Measured with immunoSEQ multiplex PCR; TCRdb has only the in-frame clones, and not every one. The sample contains about 140,000 clones, around 94% of which appear only once. This specimen was peripheral blood, taken 28 days after the second AZD1222 dose. These receptors were obtained from an adult who received the AZD1222 COVID-19 vaccine.

The genes are TRBV18 and TRBJ1-2; D is uncertain. Germline V gene lookup returns CDR1 KGHSH and CDR2 LQKENI. The germline V and J ends were trimmed by 3 bases and 2 bases, with 13 bases remaining between them. There are 15 residues in the CDR3. The CDR3 here is CASSPQLEANYGYTF. The DNA of the CDR3 is TGTGCCAGCTCACCCCAACTCGAGGCGAACTATGGCTACACCTTC.

The V gene is TRBV5-1, the J gene TRBJ2-7; D is possibly TRBD1 (5 bases). Germline CDR1 is SGHRS and CDR2 is YFSETQ. V lost 4 bases to trimming and J lost 2 bases, with 13 bases between them. The CDR3 is 14 residues long. CDR3 region: CASSKQDGPYEQYF. The DNA of the CDR3 is TGCGCCAGCAGCAAACAGGACGGCCCCTACGAGCAGTACTTC.

The V gene is TRBV6-2 or TRBV6-3, the J gene TRBJ2-3; weak D call: TRBD2 (5 bases). Germline CDR1 reads MNHEY; CDR2 reads SVGEGT. The CDR3 covers 16 residues. V was pared by 2 bases and J by 1 base, with 13 bases between. The DNA of the CDR3 is TGTGCCAGCAGTTACCTCCGCACGAGGGGCACAGATACGCAGTATTTT. It specifies CASSYLRTRGTDTQYF.

In this sample, this clone turned up once. Here the CDR3 DNA reads TGTGCCAGCAGCCAAGATCCGGGGACAGGCAAGTATTTT. This codes for CASSQDPGTGKYF. The gene calls are TRBV3-1 (or the pseudogene TRBV3-2) and TRBJ2-3, with 8 bases aligning to TRBD1. The germline CDR1 and CDR2 sequences are LGHDT and YNNKEL (reference sequence). The ends lost 0 bases at V and 13 bases at J; junction bases unmatched: 6. The CDR3 totals 13 residues.

The chain couples TRBV19 to TRBJ1-2; the D gene is possibly TRBD1 (5 bases). V lost 7 bases and J 3 bases, leaving 12 bases between the germline ends. The CDR3 is 13 residues long. Germline CDR1 reads LNHDA; CDR2 reads SQIVND (reference sequence). The CDR3 sequence: CASKRGADYGYTF. The CDR3 DNA sequence: TGTGCCAGTAAGAGGGGCGCGGACTATGGCTACACCTTC.

The chain uses TRBV19 and TRBJ1-2, with a possible D match to TRBD1 (6 bases). The CDR3 sequence is 15 residues long. Germline V lookup: CDR1 LNHDA, CDR2 SQIVND (reference sequence). V gave up 8 bases and J gave up 0 bases, with 16 bases separating them. In DNA form, the CDR3 reads TGTGCCAGTGAGAAAGGGACAAGAGCTAACTATGGCTACACCTTC. Its protein is CASEKGTRANYGYTF.

The J gene is TRBJ1-1, the V gene TRBV19, with 7 bases identical to TRBD1. V gave up 4 bases and J gave up 1 base; unmatched junction bases: 6. Germline loops: CDR1 LNHDA, CDR2 SQIVND (reference sequence). The CDR3 has 15 amino acids. The CDR3 DNA sequence: TGTGCCAGTAGTACCTTCGGGACAGCGAACACTGAAGCTTTCTTT. Translating gives CASSTFGTANTEAFF.

DNA for the CDR3: TGTGCCAGCAGCTTCGCCGGGACAGGGGGAGGAAGAAACACCATATATTTT. Amino acids: CASSFAGTGGGRNTIYF. This rearrangement joins TRBV7-6 to TRBJ1-3; 11 bases are a match to TRBD1. Germline trimming cut 3 bases from V and 5 bases from J; bases unmatched to any gene: 9. The CDR3 loop spans 17 amino acids. CDR1 and CDR2 from the germline V gene are SGHVS and FNYEAQ.

This clone was seen just once. The chain uses TRBV5-1 and TRBJ1-6; possible D gene TRBD1, 6 bases. The V gene lost 4 bases and the J gene lost 6 bases, with 17 bases spanning the gap. The germline gives CDR1 SGHRS, CDR2 YFSETQ. The CDR3 is 16 residues long. The CDR3 bases are TGCGCCAGCAGCCTTGACAGGCCAACATCTAATTCACCCCTCCACTTT. It is translated as CASSLDRPTSNSPLHF.

This rearrangement joins TRBV3-1 (or the pseudogene TRBV3-2) to TRBJ2-2; D uncertain. Between the trimmed V and J ends, which lost 5 bases and 3 bases, there was a span of 22 bases. The CDR3 is 18 amino acids. The germline V gene encodes CDR1 LGHDT and CDR2 YNNKEL (reference sequence). DNA for the CDR3: TGTGCCAGCAGCAAAACGGGTAGCTCCTCATGGGACACCGGGGAGCTGTTTTTT. Encoded protein: CASSKTGSSSWDTGELFF.

The table lists this clone with a few counts. The chain has TRBV5-1 and TRBJ1-3; D is uncertain. With 0 bases removed from V and 4 bases from J, the gap between germline ends came to 14 bases. Germline CDR1 is SGHRS and CDR2 is YFSETQ. This CDR3 has 16 amino acids. DNA for the CDR3: TGCGCCAGCAGCTTGGCGGGCCTGCGAAGAGGAAACACCATATATTTT. As protein: CASSLAGLRRGNTIYF.

V and J are TRBV5-5 and TRBJ1-5; no clear D. The CDR3 is made up of 13 amino acids. V was trimmed by 4 bases and J by 6 bases, leaving 11 bases between them. Germline values: CDR1 SGHKS, CDR2 YYEKEE (reference sequence). The CDR3 is CASSTTPGQPQHF. DNA for the CDR3: TGTGCCAGCAGCACGACCCCTGGTCAGCCCCAGCATTTT.

The chain couples TRBV19 to TRBJ1-1; D possibly corresponds to TRBD1 (6 bases). Per the germline V gene, CDR1 is LNHDA and CDR2 is SQIVND (reference sequence). V lost 5 bases to trimming and J lost 1 base, with 14 bases between them. CDR3 length: 15 residues. CDR3 sequence reads: CASSPNRVWNTEAFF. CDR3 coding DNA: TGTGCCAGTAGTCCAAACAGGGTCTGGAACACTGAAGCTTTCTTT.

The chain couples TRBV9 to TRBJ1-2; TRBD1 might be the D (5 bases). Germline loops: CDR1 SGDLS, CDR2 YYNGEE. The CDR3 sequence is 14 residues long. V was trimmed by 0 bases and J by 4 bases, leaving 10 bases between them. CDR3 region: CASSVDDRTYGYTF. CDR3 nucleotides: TGTGCCAGCAGCGTAGACGACAGAACCTATGGCTACACCTTC.

The chain links TRBV7-9 to TRBJ1-4; 9 bases line up with TRBD1. Trimming took 5 bases from V and 7 from J; bases not matched to a gene: 11. This CDR3 is built from 16 residues. Germline V gene data show CDR1 as SEHNR and CDR2 as FQNEAQ (reference sequence). CDR3 loop: CASSPPGTGPSEKLFF. CDR3 bases: TGTGCCAGCAGCCCCCCCGGGACAGGGCCAAGTGAAAAACTGTTTTTT. The full variable domain, rest sourced from reference TRBV7-9 and TRBJ1-4, is DTGVSQNPRHKITKRGQNVTFRCDPISEHNRLYWYRQTLGQGPEFLTYFQNEAQLEKSRLLSDRFSAERPKGSFSTLEIQRTEQGDSAMYLCASSPPGTGPSEKLFFGSGTQLSVL.

The gene calls are TRBV11-2 and TRBJ1-3, with D unclear. Per the germline V gene, CDR1 is SGHAT and CDR2 is FQNNGV. The CDR3 extends over 13 amino acids. V gave up 7 bases and J gave up 5 bases, with 12 bases separating them. The CDR3 DNA reads as TGTGCCAGCAAGGACGGGTTTAGAAACACCATATATTTT. It specifies CASKDGFRNTIYF.

The chain couples TRBV19 to TRBJ1-1; a possible D gene is TRBD1 (6 bases). This CDR3 is built from 13 residues. Germline V gene sequence: CDR1 LNHDA, CDR2 SQIVND (reference sequence). The V and J ends lost 5 bases and 6 bases respectively, with 13 bases between them. CDR3 nucleotides: TGTGCCAGTAGTGCGGGGGCCGGGGCTGAAGCTTTCTTT. It encodes CASSAGAGAEAFF. Drawing the rest from reference TRBV19 and TRBJ1-1, the complete variable domain is DGGITQSPKYLFRKEGQNVTLSCEQNLNHDAMYWYRQDPGQGLRLIYYSQIVNDFQKGDIAEGYSVSREKKESFPLTVTSAQKNPTAFYLCASSAGAGAEAFFGQGTRLTVV.

The gene calls are TRBV7-8 and TRBJ1-4; TRBD1 is a possible D gene (6 bases). Trimming took 7 bases from V and 6 from J, leaving 27 bases between them. The CDR3 is 18 amino acids. Germline assignment: CDR1 SGHVS and CDR2 FQNEAQ. The CDR3 nucleotides read TGTGCCAGCACCAACCACAGGGCCCCGGCCAAGGTTGATGAAAAACTGTTTTTT. It specifies CASTNHRAPAKVDEKLFF.

The chain is built from TRBV14 and TRBJ2-2; D gene uncertain. The CDR3 spans 12 residues. V shed 4 bases and J shed 5 bases, with 5 bases lying between them. Germline CDR1 and CDR2: SGHDN and FVKESK. The CDR3 region is CASSLRTGELFF. CDR3 bases: TGTGCCAGCAGCCTTAGGACCGGGGAGCTGTTTTTT.

The CDR3 bases are TGTGCCAGCAGCCCTAGCGGGGGGAAGTACTTC. This codes for CASSPSGGKYF. The chain joins TRBV6-2 or TRBV6-3 to TRBJ2-5, with 11 bases aligning to TRBD2. Germline loops: CDR1 MNHEY, CDR2 SVGEGT. The V segment lost 6 bases and the J segment 12 bases; nucleotides outside the gene matches: 3. CDR3 length: 11 amino acids.

The chain carries TRBV18 and TRBJ1-1; no firm D call. Trimming cost V 0 bases and J 6 bases, with 11 bases left between them. Germline values: CDR1 KGHSH, CDR2 LQKENI. The CDR3 spans 14 residues. CDR3 sequence (DNA): TGTGCCAGCTCACCACCAGGGTCTCCGTCTGAAGCTTTCTTT. Translated, it gives CASSPPGSPSEAFF. Full variable domain (outside the CDR3, taken from reference TRBV18 and TRBJ1-1): NAGVMQNPRHLVRRRGQEARLRCSPMKGHSHVYWYRQLPEEGLKFMVYLQKENIIDESGMPKERFSAEFPKEGPSILRIQQVVRGDSAAYFCASSPPGSPSEAFFGQGTRLTVV.